Below are 17 T cell receptor beta chains sequenced from a single sample in a study of shared clonotypes between healthy human individuals. This table comes from immunoSEQ multiplex PCR, and its TCRdb copy is limited to in-frame clones, with some not included. Of roughly 220,000 clones in the sample, 65% are singletons; the top ten hold around 10%. Sequences were obtained from memory CD4+ T cells sorted from blood. Subset indicated: CD45RA-negative fraction. Receptors were obtained from a man under 40 in good health.

The CDR3 nucleotides are TGTGCCAGCAGCGGAACGGACTCCTACGAGCAGTACTTC. Its translation: CASSGTDSYEQYF. The chain is built from TRBV4-2 and TRBJ2-7, with no clear D. The CDR3 covers 13 residues. V was shortened by 5 bases and J by 0 bases, with 8 bases between the two germline ends. Germline V gene data show CDR1 as LGHNA and CDR2 as YNFKEQ.

The chain joins TRBV27 to TRBJ2-3; D is unclear. Germline lookup yields CDR1 MNHEY and CDR2 SMNVEV (reference sequence). The V end lost 6 bases, the J end lost 5 bases, and 21 bases lay between the germline ends. This CDR3 is 16 amino acids long. As DNA, the CDR3 is TGTGCCAGCAGCCAAGGCCAGCGTATAGCCAGAGATACGCAGTATTTT. Protein product: CASSQGQRIARDTQYF.

J is TRBJ1-2 and V is TRBV18; D gene uncertain. The CDR3 loop spans 13 amino acids. Germline lookup yields CDR1 KGHSH and CDR2 LQKENI. Trimming pared 5 bases from V and 4 bases from J, leaving 11 bases between. The CDR3 nucleotides are TGTGCCAGCTCAGACGGACGGTCCTATGGCTACACCTTC. Protein product: CASSDGRSYGYTF.

V and J are TRBV11-2 and TRBJ1-2; D unclear. CDR3 length: 15 amino acids. The V end lost 1 base, the J end lost 5 bases, and 14 bases lay between the germline ends. The V gene's germline CDR1 is SGHAT and CDR2 FQNNGV. The CDR3 is CASSLAVAGPYGYTF. The CDR3 nucleotides are TGTGCCAGCAGCTTAGCTGTGGCTGGACCTTATGGCTACACCTTC.

The chain has TRBV18 and TRBJ2-7, with D uncertain. Germline V CDR1 and CDR2: KGHSH, LQKENI. Trimming left V 0 bases short and J 1 base short, with 10 bases between. The length of the CDR3 is 15 residues. The CDR3 DNA sequence: TGTGCCAGCTCACCACCTTCCCAGCTATCCTACGAGCAGTACTTC. Translated, it gives CASSPPSQLSYEQYF.

This chain joins TRBV7-2 and TRBJ2-1; D gene uncertain. Trimming took off 3 bases at V and 9 bases at J, with 9 bases between the two ends. The CDR3 consists of 12 residues. The germline CDR1 and CDR2 sequences are SGHTA and FQGNSA. The CDR3 protein is CASSLELGEQFF. DNA of the CDR3: TGTGCCAGCAGCTTGGAGCTGGGTGAGCAGTTCTTC.

The rearrangement uses TRBV11-1 and TRBJ2-7, with D hard to call. V gave up 2 bases and J gave up 4 bases, with 3 bases separating them. The CDR3 has 11 residues. The germline V gene has CDR1 SGHAT and CDR2 FQDESV (reference sequence). For the CDR3, the DNA is TGTGCCAGCAGCTTAAGGTACGAGCAGTACTTC. Translating it yields CASSLRYEQYF.

The chain uses TRBV7-3 and TRBJ2-7; perhaps TRBD1 as D (6 bases). Germline CDR1 and CDR2: SGHTA and FQGTGA. V was trimmed by 2 bases and J by 2 bases, leaving 13 bases between them. The CDR3 runs to 15 residues. CDR3 in amino acids: CASSLQQGGTYEQYF. The CDR3, as DNA: TGTGCCAGCAGCTTACAACAGGGTGGAACCTACGAGCAGTACTTC.

The chain links TRBV6-1 to TRBJ1-5, with no clear D. Germline loops: CDR1 MNHNS, CDR2 SASEGT. This CDR3 has 14 residues. The V and J ends lost 1 base and 10 bases respectively, with 14 bases between them. The CDR3 bases are TGTGCCAGCAGTGAAGGATATTTTTTGCCTCCCCAGCATTTT. This sequence encodes CASSEGYFLPPQHF.

The genes are TRBV11-3 and TRBJ2-7, with D possibly called TRBD1 or TRBD2 (5 bases each). V was trimmed by 0 bases and J by 5 bases, leaving 14 bases between them. Germline CDR1 is SGHNT and CDR2 is YENEEA. The CDR3 is 15 residues long. CDR3 DNA: TGTGCCAGCAGCTTAGATAGTAGGGGACCTAACGAGCAGTACTTC. This translates into CASSLDSRGPNEQYF.

V usage is TRBV5-4 and J usage is TRBJ2-5; 7 bases line up with TRBD2. This CDR3 region has 15 residues. From germline, CDR1 is SGHNT and CDR2 YYREEE (reference sequence). V lost 0 bases to trimming and J lost 4 bases; unmatched junction nucleotides: 6. The CDR3 sequence: CASSLAGGSRETQYF. CDR3 bases: TGTGCCAGCAGCTTGGCCGGCGGGAGTAGAGAGACCCAGTACTTC.

This clone occurred a few times. The gene calls are TRBV5-4 and TRBJ2-7; 12 bases line up with TRBD2. V trimming: 1 base; J trimming: 6 bases; junction bases outside the gene matches: 17. The CDR3 is made up of 19 amino acids. Germline loops: CDR1 SGHNT, CDR2 YYREEE (reference sequence). The CDR3 is CASSLISGLAGGSDREQYF. In DNA, the CDR3 is TGTGCCAGCAGCTTGATTAGCGGGCTAGCGGGAGGGTCCGACCGCGAGCAGTACTTC.

This clone was seen more than once but under ten times. The CDR3 spells CASSDRDNGQYF. In DNA, the CDR3 is TGTGCCAGCAGTGACCGGGACAATGGCCAGTATTTT. This chain uses TRBV2 with TRBJ2-3; D might be TRBD1 (6 bases). CDR3 length equals 12 residues. Between the trimmed V and J ends, which lost 3 bases and 12 bases, there was a span of 13 bases. From germline, CDR1 is SNHLY and CDR2 FYNNEI.

Only a few counts were recorded for this clone. The gene calls are TRBV4-3 and TRBJ2-7; TRBD1 agrees at 9 bases. The germline CDR1 and CDR2 sequences are LGHNA and YSLEER. This CDR3 contains 15 residues. Trimming cost V 1 base and J 3 bases; bases outside gene matches: 4. CDR3 DNA sequence: TGCGCCAGCAGCCAAGGGGGACAGGGTGACTACGAGCAGTACTTC. The encoded protein is CASSQGGQGDYEQYF.

In its sample, this clone was seen many times. V and J are TRBV5-4 and TRBJ2-5; 12 bases fit TRBD2. Germline V gene lookup returns CDR1 SGHNT and CDR2 YYREEE (reference sequence). The J segment lost 2 bases and the V segment lost 4 bases, leaving 6 bases of the junction unmatched. This CDR3 has 16 amino acids. CDR3 nucleotides: TGTGCCAGCAGCCCGACTAGCGGGAGAACACAAGAGACCCAGTACTTC. Its protein product is CASSPTSGRTQETQYF.

This chain joins TRBV5-5 and TRBJ1-1; D is undetermined. V lost 0 bases and J lost 2, with 14 bases in between. The CDR3 consists of 16 residues. CDR1 and CDR2 from the germline V gene are SGHKS and YYEKEE (reference sequence). The DNA for the CDR3 is TGTGCCAGCAGCTTGGCTCCGGGTTTGGGTAACACTGAAGCTTTCTTT. Protein sequence: CASSLAPGLGNTEAFF.

The chain uses TRBV19 and TRBJ2-6, with 9 bases identical to TRBD1. J gave up 2 bases and V 2 bases, and 7 bases lay outside the gene matches. CDR3 length: 18 amino acids. Germline V gives CDR1 LNHDA, CDR2 SQIVND (reference sequence). In DNA form, the CDR3 reads TGTGCCAGTAGTATAAGGGACAGGGTGGCTGCTGGGGCCAACGTCCTGACTTTC. Its protein is CASSIRDRVAAGANVLTF. Based on the CDR3 plus reference TRBV19 and TRBJ2-6, the full variable domain is DGGITQSPKYLFRKEGQNVTLSCEQNLNHDAMYWYRQDPGQGLRLIYYSQIVNDFQKGDIAEGYSVSREKKESFPLTVTSAQKNPTAFYLCASSIRDRVAAGANVLTFGAGSRLTVL.